The 9 T cell receptor beta chains below all came from one sample that was sequenced in a study of regulatory T cells in long-lasting Graves disease. Time point defined: newly diagnosed GD, antithyroid drugs for less than 3 months. PBMCs were the source of the RNA used for TCR sequencing. Construction of the TCR beta libraries employed iRepertoire HTBI primers in conjunction with Arm-PCR of CDR3 regions. TCRdb analysed the multiplex PCR reads with MiXCR anew, one entry per CDR3 protein. The sample includes roughly 560,000 distinct CDR3 sequences, around 16% seen only once; the top ten take roughly 25%. This sample was shared with a second study, whose subject was T cells in Graves' hyperthyroidism and ophthalmopathy.

Specimen: peripheral blood mononuclear cells (PBMCs), collected at new diagnosis, from a patient treated with antithyroid drugs. The receptors originated from a woman aged 35-60 years with Graves disease.

This clonotype was seen ten or more times. V gene TRBV7-2 combines with J gene TRBJ2-1; D unresolved. V dropped 2 bases and J dropped 3 bases, with 2 bases sitting between them. The CDR3 runs to 12 residues. Germline lookup yields CDR1 SGHTA and CDR2 FQGNSA. CDR3 protein: CASSLNYNEQFF. The DNA for the CDR3 is TGTGCCAGCAGCTTAAACTACAATGAGCAGTTCTTC.

This clonotype was seen ten or more times. This rearrangement joins TRBV7-9 to TRBJ2-5, with D perhaps assigned TRBD1 or TRBD2 (5 bases each). The germline V and J ends were trimmed by 7 bases and 5 bases, with 17 bases remaining between them. Germline values: CDR1 SEHNR, CDR2 FQNEAQ (reference sequence). The CDR3 runs 14 residues. The CDR3 DNA follows: TGTGCCAGCACCCCGGCAGGGACGGTGGAGACCCAGTACTTC. Translated: CASTPAGTVETQYF.

Only one count was recorded for this clonotype. The V call is TRBV5-1, the J call TRBJ2-7; 11 nucleotides agree with TRBD2. This CDR3 has 15 residues. CDR1 and CDR2 from the germline V gene are SGHRS and YFSETQ. Germline trimming cut 4 bases from V and 7 bases from J; bases unmatched to any gene: 10. The CDR3 loop is CASSIDSGGAGEQYF. CDR3 coding DNA: TGCGCCAGCAGCATCGATAGCGGGGGGGCCGGTGAGCAGTACTTC.

The chain combines TRBV19 with TRBJ2-2; D might be TRBD1 (6 bases). Germline lookup yields CDR1 LNHDA and CDR2 SQIVND (reference sequence). Trimming pared 4 bases from V and 4 bases from J, leaving 19 bases between. This CDR3 region has 17 residues. The CDR3 DNA reads TGTGCCAGTAGTAACAACAGGGAAGGGCTTAGCACCGGGGAGCTGTTTTTT. This sequence encodes CASSNNREGLSTGELFF.

This clonotype has more than one count but fewer than ten. This sequence joins TRBV4-1 and TRBJ2-4; TRBD2 matches at 12 bases. V was pared by 0 bases and J by 7 bases, with 7 bases of the junction left unmatched. This CDR3 comprises 17 residues. Germline loops: CDR1 MGHRA, CDR2 YSYEKL. The chain's CDR3 is CASSQDRTSGGRNIQYF. In nucleotides, the CDR3 is TGCGCCAGCAGCCAAGATCGTACTAGCGGGGGGCGGAACATTCAGTACTTC.

The chain recombines TRBV19 with TRBJ2-1; 7 positions agree with TRBD2. Trimming took 3 bases from V and 5 from J; bases not matched to a gene: 7. CDR3 length: 15 residues. Germline values: CDR1 LNHDA, CDR2 SQIVND (reference sequence). In DNA form, the CDR3 reads TGTGCCAGTAGTATTTCGGCGGGGGTTCACAATGAGCAGTTCTTC. Protein: CASSISAGVHNEQFF. Full variable domain (remainder filled in from reference TRBV19 and TRBJ2-1): DGGITQSPKYLFRKEGQNVTLSCEQNLNHDAMYWYRQDPGQGLRLIYYSQIVNDFQKGDIAEGYSVSREKKESFPLTVTSAQKNPTAFYLCASSISAGVHNEQFFGPGTRLTVL.

The chain is built from TRBV9 and TRBJ1-3; perhaps TRBD1 as D (6 bases). Germline V CDR1 and CDR2: SGDLS, YYNGEE. This CDR3 contains 15 residues. V was clipped by 4 bases and J by 4 bases, with 15 bases between them. This chain's CDR3 is CASSSQGMGGNTIYF. CDR3 sequence (DNA): TGTGCCAGCAGCTCCCAGGGGATGGGAGGAAACACCATATATTTT.

This clonotype occurred once. The chain has TRBV2 and TRBJ1-1, with D perhaps TRBD1 (5 bases). Trimming took off 6 bases at V and 1 base at J, with 15 bases between the two ends. CDR1 and CDR2 from the germline V gene are SNHLY and FYNNEI. There are 15 residues in the CDR3. Here the CDR3 DNA reads TGTGCCAGCAGATTCGACTGGGGCGGGAACACTGAAGCTTTCTTT. Residues: CASRFDWGGNTEAFF.

This clonotype was seen repeatedly, ten times or more. The chain joins TRBV20-1 to TRBJ1-1; D remains ambiguous. Germline CDR1 reads DFQATT; CDR2 reads SNEGSKA (reference sequence). CDR3 size: 13 residues. The V and J ends lost 3 bases and 0 bases respectively, with 8 bases between them. The CDR3, as DNA: TGCAGTGCTAGCCAAGAGTTGAACACTGAAGCTTTCTTT. Amino acids: CSASQELNTEAFF.